The rows below give T cell receptor beta chains drawn from one sample of a study of cytomegalovirus exposure and HLA in healthy donors. TCRdb keeps only in-frame clones here, not all; method: immunoSEQ multiplex PCR. Among 100,000 to 150,000 clones listed, 80% were seen once. Sequenced material: PBMCs. Receptor source: a man aged 25-40 years in good health and CMV-seropositive. Each CDR3 is given with its conserved first and last residue. Fields, in order: clone size, V gene, D gene, J gene, CDR3 DNA, CDR3 protein. A D gene is named only where the DNA matches it firmly. Clone size is not always given. Where it is, it says once, few, many or a class for expanded clones.

>NA|TRBV30|NA|TRBJ1-2
TGTGCCTGGAGTGTAATAACAGTCAGCTATGGCTACACCTTC
CAWSVITVSYGYTF
>NA|TRBV6-6|TRBD1|TRBJ1-5
TGTGCCAGCAGGACAGGGGTAGGGGGCAATCAGCCCCAGCATTTT
CASRTGVGGNQPQHF
>NA|TRBV4-2|TRBD2|TRBJ2-1
TGTGCCAGCAGCCCGACCGACCTTCGACTAGCGGGGGCCAATCACAATGAGCAGTTCTTC
CASSPTDLRLAGANHNEQFF
>NA|TRBV28|NA|TRBJ1-2
TGTGCCAGCAGCCCGGGGGGGGGTAGGATCTATGGCTACACCTTC
CASSPGGGRIYGYTF
>NA|TRBV5-5|NA|TRBJ1-6
TGTGCCAGCAGCTTAAACCCACAGGGCCGTGACTCACCCCTCCACTTT
CASSLNPQGRDSPLHF
>NA|TRBV6-1|TRBD1|TRBJ2-7
TGTGCCAGCAGTGACTGGACAGGGTTCGACGAGCAGTACTTC
CASSDWTGFDEQYF
>few|TRBV6-5|NA|TRBJ1-1
TGTGCCAGCAGTGAAGACAGGCCGGGCACTGAAGCTTTCTTT
CASSEDRPGTEAFF
>NA|TRBV19|TRBD1|TRBJ1-2
TGTGCCAGTAGTATAGATCTATCGTTCGGGACAGACTATGGCTACACCTTC
CASSIDLSFGTDYGYTF
>few|TRBV2|NA|TRBJ1-2
TGTGCCAGCAGAGTTCAGACAGTAAGCTATGGCTACACCTTC
CASRVQTVSYGYTF
>NA|TRBV19|TRBD1|TRBJ1-4
TGTGCCAGTAGAAACAGGGGTATCGATGAAAAACTGTTTTTT
CASRNRGIDEKLFF
>NA|TRBV5-6|NA|TRBJ1-2
TGTGCCAGCAGCCGGGGGGGTACCAACTATGGCTACACCTTC
CASSRGGTNYGYTF
>NA|TRBV4-1|TRBD1|TRBJ2-7
TGCGCCAGCAGCCCACTCTCGAGGACAGGGCTCTACGAGCAGTACTTC
CASSPLSRTGLYEQYF
>NA|TRBV6-6|TRBD2|TRBJ2-7
TGTGCCAGCGGAAATGTAGCGGGGGCCGCATACGAGCAGTACTTC
CASGNVAGAAYEQYF
>NA|TRBV6-4|TRBD1|TRBJ1-6
TGTGCCAGCAGTGACCAAAGACAGGGTTTTTGGTCACCCCTCCACTTT
CASSDQRQGFWSPLHF
>NA|TRBV30|TRBD2|TRBJ2-1
TGTGCCTGGAGCCCTCCGGGACTAGCGGGGGCACTAAGCTCCTACAATGAGCAGTTCTTC
CAWSPPGLAGALSSYNEQFF
>NA|TRBV27|NA|TRBJ1-2
TGTGCCAGCAGCATGTCCCGAGGCAGTGGCTACACCTTC
CASSMSRGSGYTF
>NA|TRBV7-3|TRBD1|TRBJ2-2
TGTGCCAGCAGCTCTTCCGGGACAGACACCGGGGAGCTGTTTTTT
CASSSSGTDTGELFF